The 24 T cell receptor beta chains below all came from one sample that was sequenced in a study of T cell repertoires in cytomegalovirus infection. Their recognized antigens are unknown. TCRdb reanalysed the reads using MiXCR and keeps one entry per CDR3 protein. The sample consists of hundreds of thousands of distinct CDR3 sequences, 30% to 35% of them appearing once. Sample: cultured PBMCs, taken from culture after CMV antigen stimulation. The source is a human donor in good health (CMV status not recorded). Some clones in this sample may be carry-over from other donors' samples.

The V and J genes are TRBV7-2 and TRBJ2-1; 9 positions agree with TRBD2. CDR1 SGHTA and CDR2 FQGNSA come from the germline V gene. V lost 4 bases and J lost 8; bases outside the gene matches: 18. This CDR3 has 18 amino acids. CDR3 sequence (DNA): TGTGCCAGCAGCTCAAATTCCCCGGCGGGAGGGCCGGTATATGAGCAGTTCTTC. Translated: CASSSNSPAGGPVYEQFF.

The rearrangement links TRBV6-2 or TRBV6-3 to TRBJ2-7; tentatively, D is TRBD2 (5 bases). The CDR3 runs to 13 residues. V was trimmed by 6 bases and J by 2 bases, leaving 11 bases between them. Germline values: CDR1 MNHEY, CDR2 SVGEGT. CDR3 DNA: TGTGCCAGCAGACGGGGAACAGCCTACGAGCAGTACTTC. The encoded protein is CASRRGTAYEQYF.

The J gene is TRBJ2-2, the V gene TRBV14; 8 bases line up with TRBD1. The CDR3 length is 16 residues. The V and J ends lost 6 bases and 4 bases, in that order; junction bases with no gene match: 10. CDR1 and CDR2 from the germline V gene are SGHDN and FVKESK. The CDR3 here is CASRFSGTGATGELFF. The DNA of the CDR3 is TGTGCCAGCAGATTCTCCGGGACAGGAGCCACCGGGGAGCTGTTTTTT.

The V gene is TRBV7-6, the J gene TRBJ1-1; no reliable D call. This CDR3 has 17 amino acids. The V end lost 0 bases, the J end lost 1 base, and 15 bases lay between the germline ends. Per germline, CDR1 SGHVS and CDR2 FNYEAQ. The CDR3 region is CASSLAGQPFKNTEAFF. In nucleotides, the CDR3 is TGTGCCAGCAGCTTAGCTGGGCAGCCTTTCAAGAACACTGAAGCTTTCTTT.

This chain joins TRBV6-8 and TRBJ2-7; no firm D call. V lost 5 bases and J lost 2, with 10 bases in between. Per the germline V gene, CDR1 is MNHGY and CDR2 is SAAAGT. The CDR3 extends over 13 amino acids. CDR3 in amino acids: CASSDLSAYEQYF. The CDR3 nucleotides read TGTGCCAGCAGTGATCTATCCGCCTACGAGCAGTACTTC.

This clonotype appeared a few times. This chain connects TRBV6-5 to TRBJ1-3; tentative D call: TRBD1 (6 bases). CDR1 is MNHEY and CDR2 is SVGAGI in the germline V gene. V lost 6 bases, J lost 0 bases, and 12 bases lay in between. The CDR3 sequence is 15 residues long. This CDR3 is CASSRTVPSGNTIYF. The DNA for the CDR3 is TGTGCCAGCAGCCGGACAGTTCCCTCTGGAAACACCATATATTTT.

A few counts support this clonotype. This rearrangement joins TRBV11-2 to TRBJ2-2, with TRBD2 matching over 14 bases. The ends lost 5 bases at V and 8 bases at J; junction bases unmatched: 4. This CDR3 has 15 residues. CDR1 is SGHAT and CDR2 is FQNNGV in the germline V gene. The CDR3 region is CASSPWTSGRGELFF. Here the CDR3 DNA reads TGTGCCAGCAGCCCGTGGACTAGCGGGAGGGGGGAGCTGTTTTTT.

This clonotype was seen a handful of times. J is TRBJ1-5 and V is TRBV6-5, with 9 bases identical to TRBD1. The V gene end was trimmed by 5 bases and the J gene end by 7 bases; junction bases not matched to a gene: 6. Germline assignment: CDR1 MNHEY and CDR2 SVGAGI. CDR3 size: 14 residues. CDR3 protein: CASSRTGGLQPQHF. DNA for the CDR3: TGTGCCAGCAGTCGAACAGGGGGCTTACAGCCCCAGCATTTT.

The CDR3 loop reads CSASLTGGLSYNEQFF. For the CDR3, the DNA is TGCAGTGCTAGTTTGACAGGGGGCCTTTCCTACAATGAGCAGTTCTTC. This chain connects TRBV20-1 to TRBJ2-1; 10 bases line up with TRBD1. Per the germline V gene, CDR1 is DFQATT and CDR2 is SNEGSKA (reference sequence). The CDR3 sequence is 16 residues long. After removal of 3 bases from V and 1 base from J, the junction contained 6 bases not matched to a gene.

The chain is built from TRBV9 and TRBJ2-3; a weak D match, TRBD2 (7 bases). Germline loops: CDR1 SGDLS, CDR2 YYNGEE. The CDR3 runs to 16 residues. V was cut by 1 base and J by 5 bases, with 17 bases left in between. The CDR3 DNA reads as TGTGCCAGCAGCGTATATAGAGAGGGGGGGAAAGATACGCAGTATTTT. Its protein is CASSVYREGGKDTQYF.

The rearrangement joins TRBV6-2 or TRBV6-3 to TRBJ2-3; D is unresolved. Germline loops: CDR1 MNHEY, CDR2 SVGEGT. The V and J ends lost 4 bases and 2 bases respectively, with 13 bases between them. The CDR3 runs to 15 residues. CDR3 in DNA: TGTGCCAGCAGTTCGGTAGACTCTTACACAGATACGCAGTATTTT. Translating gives CASSSVDSYTDTQYF.

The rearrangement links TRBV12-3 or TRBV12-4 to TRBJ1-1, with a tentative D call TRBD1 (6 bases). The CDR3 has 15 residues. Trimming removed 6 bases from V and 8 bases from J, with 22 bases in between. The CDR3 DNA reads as TGTGCCAGCAGCCACGCCGGGGCAGGGGTTGCCGAAGCTTTCTTT. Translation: CASSHAGAGVAEAFF.

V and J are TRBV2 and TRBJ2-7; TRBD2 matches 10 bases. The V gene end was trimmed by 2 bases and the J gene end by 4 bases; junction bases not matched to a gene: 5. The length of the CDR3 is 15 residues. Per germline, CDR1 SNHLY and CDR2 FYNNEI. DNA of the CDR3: TGTGCCAGCAGTGAACGGGGTAGCGGGGGGTACGAGCAGTACTTC. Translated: CASSERGSGGYEQYF.

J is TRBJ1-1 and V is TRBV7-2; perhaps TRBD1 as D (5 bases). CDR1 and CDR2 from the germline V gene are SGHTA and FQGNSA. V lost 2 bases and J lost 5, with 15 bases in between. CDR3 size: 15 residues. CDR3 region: CASSLSGAGGTEAFF. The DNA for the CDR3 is TGTGCCAGCAGCTTATCCGGGGCGGGGGGGACTGAAGCTTTCTTT.

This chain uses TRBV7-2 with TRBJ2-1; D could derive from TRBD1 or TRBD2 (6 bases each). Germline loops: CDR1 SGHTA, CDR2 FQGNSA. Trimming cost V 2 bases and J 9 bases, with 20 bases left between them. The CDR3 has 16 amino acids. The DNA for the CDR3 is TGTGCCAGCAGCTTATTTGGGGGGCAAACTTTGGCTGAGCAGTTCTTC. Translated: CASSLFGGQTLAEQFF.

CDR3 region: CSARTGDGNTIYF. The CDR3 DNA sequence: TGCAGTGCCAGGACAGGGGATGGAAACACCATATATTTT. The chain uses TRBV20-1 and TRBJ1-3; 9 bases align to TRBD1. CDR3 size: 13 residues. Germline CDR1 is DFQATT and CDR2 is SNEGSKA (reference sequence). The trim removed 6 bases at V and 3 bases at J, leaving 3 bases unmatched.

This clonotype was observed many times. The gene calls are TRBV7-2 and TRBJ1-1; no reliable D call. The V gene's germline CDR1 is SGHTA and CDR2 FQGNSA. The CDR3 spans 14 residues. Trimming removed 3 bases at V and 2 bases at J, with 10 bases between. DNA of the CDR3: TGTGCCAGCAGCTTGGAGACGGACAACACTGAAGCTTTCTTT. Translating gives CASSLETDNTEAFF.

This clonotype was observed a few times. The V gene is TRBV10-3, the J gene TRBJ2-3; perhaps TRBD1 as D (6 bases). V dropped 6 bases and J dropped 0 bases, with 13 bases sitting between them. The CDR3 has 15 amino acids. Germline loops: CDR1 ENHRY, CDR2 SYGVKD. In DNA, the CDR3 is TGTGCCATCAGATCCGACAGGCCCAGCACAGATACGCAGTATTTT. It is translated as CAIRSDRPSTDTQYF.

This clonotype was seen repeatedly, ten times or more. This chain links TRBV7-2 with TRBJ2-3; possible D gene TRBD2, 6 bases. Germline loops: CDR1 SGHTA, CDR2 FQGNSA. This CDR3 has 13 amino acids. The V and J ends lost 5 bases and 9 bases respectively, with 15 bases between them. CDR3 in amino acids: CASSPIRAGTQYF. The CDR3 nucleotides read TGTGCCAGCAGCCCGATAAGGGCGGGGACGCAGTATTTT.

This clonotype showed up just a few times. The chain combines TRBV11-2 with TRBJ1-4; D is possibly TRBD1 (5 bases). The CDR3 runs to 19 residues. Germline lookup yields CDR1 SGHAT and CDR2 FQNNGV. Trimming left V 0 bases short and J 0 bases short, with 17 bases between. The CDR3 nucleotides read TGTGCCAGCAGCTTAGATCTAAAAATTCAAGGGGCAACTAATGAAAAACTGTTTTTT. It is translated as CASSLDLKIQGATNEKLFF.

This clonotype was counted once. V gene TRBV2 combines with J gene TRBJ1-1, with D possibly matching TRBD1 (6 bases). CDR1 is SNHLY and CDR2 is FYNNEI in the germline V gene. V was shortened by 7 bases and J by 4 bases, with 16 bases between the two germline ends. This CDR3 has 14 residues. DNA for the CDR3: TGTGCCAGCACCGGATCATGGACAGCCACTGAAGCTTTCTTT. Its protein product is CASTGSWTATEAFF.

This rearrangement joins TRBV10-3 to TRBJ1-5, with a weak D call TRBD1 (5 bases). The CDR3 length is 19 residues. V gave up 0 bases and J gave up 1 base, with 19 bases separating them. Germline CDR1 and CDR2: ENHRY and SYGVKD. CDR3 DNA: TGTGCCATCAGTGAGTCAGGTGGGGCGGGGCGAGGAAGCAATCAGCCCCAGCATTTT. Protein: CAISESGGAGRGSNQPQHF.

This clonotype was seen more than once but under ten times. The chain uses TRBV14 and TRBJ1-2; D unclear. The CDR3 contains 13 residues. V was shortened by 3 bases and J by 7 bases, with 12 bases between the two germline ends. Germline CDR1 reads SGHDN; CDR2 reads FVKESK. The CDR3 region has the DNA TGTGCCAGCAGCCACCAAAGAGAGTCTGGCTACACCTTC. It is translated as CASSHQRESGYTF. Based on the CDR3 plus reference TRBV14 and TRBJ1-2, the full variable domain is EAGVTQFPSHSVIEKGQTVTLRCDPISGHDNLYWYRRVMGKEIKFLLHFVKESKQDESGMPNNRFLAERTGGTYSTLKVQPAELEDSGVYFCASSHQRESGYTFGSGTRLTVV.

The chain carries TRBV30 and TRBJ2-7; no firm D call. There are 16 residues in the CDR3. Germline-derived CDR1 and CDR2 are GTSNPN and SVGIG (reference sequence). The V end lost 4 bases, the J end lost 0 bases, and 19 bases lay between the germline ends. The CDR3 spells CAWTHRWVESSYEQYF. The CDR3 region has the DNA TGTGCCTGGACCCATCGTTGGGTTGAGAGCTCCTACGAGCAGTACTTC.